This T cell receptor beta chain was recovered during a study of neurological immune-mediated disorders. cDNA synthesis was performed by 5'RACE with 10-nucleotide random UMIs. One entry per CDR3 protein, called by TCRdb with MiXCR from the 5' RACE reads. The sample has just over 50,000 distinct CDR3 sequences, about 3.7% seen once. CDR1 is SGHRS and CDR2 is YFSETQ in the germline V gene. Between the trimmed V and J ends, which lost 7 bases and 2 bases, there was a span of 16 bases. This CDR3 contains 14 residues. This clonotype has ten or more counts. The sequencing sample was made of PBMCs. The TCR sequence derives from a middle-aged man with multiple sclerosis. The genes are TRBV5-1 and TRBJ2-7, with unresolved D. The CDR3 loop reads CASAGFSGTYEQYF. CDR3 DNA sequence: TGCGCCAGCGCCGGTTTTTCCGGAACCTACGAGCAGTACTTC. Combining the CDR3 with reference TRBV5-1 and TRBJ2-7 gives the whole variable domain KAGVTQTPRYLIKTRGQQVTLSCSPISGHRSVSWYQQTPGQGLQFLFEYFSETQRNKGNFPGRFSGRQFSNSRSEMNVSTLELGDSALYLCASAGFSGTYEQYFGPGTRLTVT.